Only one count was recorded for the clone carrying this T cell receptor (beta chain). What it binds is not known. The data were taken from a study of T cell responses to AZD1222 COVID-19 vaccine. Overall study context: Second-dose recipients at about 4 or about 12 weeks were treated as one pooled group. The study's findings and limits: Increases in Spike-specific TCR breadth and depth were seen after two AZD1222 doses. Clonal diversity was possibly underestimated; the donors were predominantly white British and more often female.

Clones were read by immunoSEQ multiplex PCR, and TCRdb kept only the in-frame ones, dropping some. The sample contains tens of thousands of clones, over 80% of which appear only once. This CDR3 has 14 amino acids. The germline gives CDR1 ENHRY, CDR2 SYGVKD. Germline trimming cut 8 bases from V and 6 bases from J; bases unmatched to any gene: 3. Material: peripheral blood, obtained on day 0 of AZD1222 vaccination. J is TRBJ1-6 and V is TRBV10-3, with TRBD1 matching 11 bases. This clonotype was obtained from an adult in good health. DNA for the CDR3: TGTGCCATCCGGGACAGGGGGTCTAATTCACCCCTCCACTTT. Translating gives CAIRDRGSNSPLHF.